This TCR beta chain stems from a study of early T cells in non-severe SARS-CoV-2 infection. Study as a whole: Sequencing of bulk RNA from unsorted whole blood was done, without chain pairing. Study results and limitations: Private and CD4 specificities were missed by VDJdb matching, skewed to anti-spike CD8.

Individually, cDNA molecules had unique molecular identifiers attached to them. TCRdb analysed the 5' RACE reads with MiXCR anew, one entry per CDR3 protein. Among 70,000 to 95,000 distinct CDR3 sequences listed, roughly 9.6% were seen once. Germline CDR1 and CDR2: SNHLY and FYNNEI. CDR3 length equals 11 residues. Only a few counts were recorded for this clonotype. Its cognate antigen is unknown. The junction shows a germline mismatch at one end, possibly a read error. The V gene is TRBV2, the J gene TRBJ2-1, with 7 bases identical to TRBD2. The origin of this receptor is an adult who was a healthcare worker with PCR-confirmed SARS-CoV-2 infection or an uninfected control (not recorded which). Material: whole blood. The CDR3 region is CASSGARELFF. DNA of the CDR3: TGTGCCAGCAGTGGTGCGCGGGAGCTGTTCTTC.